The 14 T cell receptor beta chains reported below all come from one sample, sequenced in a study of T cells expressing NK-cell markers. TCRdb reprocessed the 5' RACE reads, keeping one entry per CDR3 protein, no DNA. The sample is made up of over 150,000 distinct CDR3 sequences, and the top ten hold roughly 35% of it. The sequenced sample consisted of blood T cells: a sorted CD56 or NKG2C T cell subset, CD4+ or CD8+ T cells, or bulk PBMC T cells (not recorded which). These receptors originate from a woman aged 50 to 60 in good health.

The CDR3 region is CASSQGQAPGYEQYF. This chain links TRBV4-1 with TRBJ2-7; TCRdb proposes TRBD1, but this gene call is untestable without DNA. Per germline, CDR1 MGHRA and CDR2 YSYEKL. The CDR3 consists of 15 residues.

This chain's CDR3 is CASSDRIDGELFF. The chain links TRBV10-1 to TRBJ2-2. Germline V CDR1 and CDR2: WNHNN, SYGVQD (reference sequence). The CDR3 is made up of 13 amino acids.

The chain's CDR3 is CASSHLGSIGELFF. This sequence joins TRBV3-1 and TRBJ2-2. Per germline, CDR1 LGHDT and CDR2 YNNKEL (reference sequence). The CDR3 totals 14 residues.

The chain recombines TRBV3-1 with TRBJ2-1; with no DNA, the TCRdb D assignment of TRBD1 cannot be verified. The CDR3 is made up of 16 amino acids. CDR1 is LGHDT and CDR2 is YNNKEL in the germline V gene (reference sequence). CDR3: CASSQVTGTVDNEQFF.

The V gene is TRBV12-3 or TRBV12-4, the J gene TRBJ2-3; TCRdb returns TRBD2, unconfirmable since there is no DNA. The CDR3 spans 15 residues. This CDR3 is CASVGRGRLADTQYF.

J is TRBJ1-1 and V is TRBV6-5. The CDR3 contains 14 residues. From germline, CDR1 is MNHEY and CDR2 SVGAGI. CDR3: CASSSYGKNTEAFF.

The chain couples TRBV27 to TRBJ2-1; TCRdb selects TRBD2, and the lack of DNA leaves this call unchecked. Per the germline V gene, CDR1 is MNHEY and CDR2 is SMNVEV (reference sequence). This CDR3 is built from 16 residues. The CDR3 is CASSQLTSGADNEQFF.

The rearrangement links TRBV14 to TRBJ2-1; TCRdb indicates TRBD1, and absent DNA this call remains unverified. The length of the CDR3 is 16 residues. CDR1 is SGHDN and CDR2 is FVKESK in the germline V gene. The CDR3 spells CASSQDRRGTYNEQFF.

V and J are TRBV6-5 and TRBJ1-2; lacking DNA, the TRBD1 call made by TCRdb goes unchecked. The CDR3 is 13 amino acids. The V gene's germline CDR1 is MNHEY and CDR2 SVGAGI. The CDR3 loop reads CASSPGAPQGYTF.

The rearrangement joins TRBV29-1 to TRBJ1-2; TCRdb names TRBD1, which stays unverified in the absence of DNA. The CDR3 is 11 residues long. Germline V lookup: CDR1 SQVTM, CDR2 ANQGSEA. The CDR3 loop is CSVPGSDGYTF.

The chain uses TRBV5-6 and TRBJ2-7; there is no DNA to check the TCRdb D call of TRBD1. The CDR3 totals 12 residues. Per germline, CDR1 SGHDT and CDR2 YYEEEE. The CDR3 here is CASSPGILEQYF.

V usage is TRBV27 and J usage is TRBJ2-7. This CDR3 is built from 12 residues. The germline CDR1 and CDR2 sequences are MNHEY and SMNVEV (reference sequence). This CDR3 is CASSLSIVEQYF.

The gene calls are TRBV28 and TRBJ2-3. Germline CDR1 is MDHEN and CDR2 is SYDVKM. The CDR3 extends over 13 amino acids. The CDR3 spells CASSFGITDTQYF.

Here the CDR3 reads CAISYRDLGGTLSGLTEAFF. This rearrangement joins TRBV10-3 to TRBJ1-1; the D call of TRBD1 rests on TCRdb alone, since no DNA is present to check it. Germline V CDR1 and CDR2: ENHRY, SYGVKD. CDR3 length: 20 amino acids.